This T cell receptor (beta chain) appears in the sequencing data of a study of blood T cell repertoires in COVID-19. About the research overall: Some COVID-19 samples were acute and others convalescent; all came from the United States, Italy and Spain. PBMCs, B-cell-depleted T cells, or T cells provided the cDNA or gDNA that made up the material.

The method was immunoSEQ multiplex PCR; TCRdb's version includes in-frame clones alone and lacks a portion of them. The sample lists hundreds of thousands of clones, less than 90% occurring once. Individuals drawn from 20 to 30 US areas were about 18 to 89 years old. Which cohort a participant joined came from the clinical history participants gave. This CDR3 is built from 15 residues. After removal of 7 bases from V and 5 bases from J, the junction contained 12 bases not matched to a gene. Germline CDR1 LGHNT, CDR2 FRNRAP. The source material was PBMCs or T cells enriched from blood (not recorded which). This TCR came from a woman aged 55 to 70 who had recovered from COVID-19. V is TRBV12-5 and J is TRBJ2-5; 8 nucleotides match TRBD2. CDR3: CASASRGGPGETQYF. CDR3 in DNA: TGTGCTAGTGCCTCACGGGGGGGGCCTGGGGAGACCCAGTACTTC.